This T cell receptor beta chain was identified in a study of shared clonotypes between healthy human individuals (dated by TCRdb to the early 2020s). For the wider study: A couple of women and a few men aged 18 to 49 years were included in the cohort. For each donor, three plates each were used for CD4 naive and CD4 memory, two plates were used for CD8 naive, and one plate was used for CD8 memory. To estimate repertoire size and how much clonotypes are shared between individuals, the study performed deep sequencing of blood TCR repertoires from roughly five healthy adults. To increase sequencing depth and limit assay-specific biases, different laboratories used diverse techniques to prepare libraries and sequence TCR repertoires. Leukapheresis yielded between about 0.8 and 8.9 billion PBMCs per donor.

Beyond this particular receptor, the publication reports: Pairwise subsampling indicated that sequencing depth was expected to affect the degree of clonotype sharing among donors. Incomplete sequencing was indicated by rarefaction of sorted-subset datasets, despite the large sequencing depth. Compared with non-shared clonotypes, the clonotypes found in all four sorted-subset donors had higher generation probabilities. Across a few donors, approximately 5% of naive CD4, 3% to 4% of naive CD8, roughly 2.2% of memory CD4, and under 0.45% of memory CD8 clonotypes were shared. Larger estimated clonotype richness was generally found for naive subsets than for memory subsets. Sampling was limited to blood, and TCR repertoires in tissue likely differ from TCR repertoires in blood. Because the study included a small number of donors, the genetic and exposure-history diversity represented was limited.

This clone occurred a few times. The antigen it recognizes is unknown. No per-base quality is available; no much larger clone lies one base away. TCR CDR3 regions were amplified from genomic DNA by multiplex PCR using the deep immunoSEQ assay. For each cell subset, the extracted genomic DNA was distributed evenly across all wells of several immunoSEQ 96-well plates, and each plate served as one replicate. Each replicate PCR for sorted subsets received around 210 ng genomic DNA, equal to about 30,000 T cell genomes. The purified libraries were quantified using a Qubit 3.0 fluorometer, sized with a Bioanalyzer 2100, and then quantified again using the KAPA Library Quantification kit. Every immunoSEQ 96-well plate was sequenced on a dedicated single-read 150-cycle Illumina NextSeq 550 flow cell. Turning to the authors' computational methods: Because the immunoSEQ output held only junctional sequences and lacked quality scores, the filtering could not match the filtering applied to full-length reads. Sequences were annotated with PyIR, a Python wrapper for IgBLAST v1.9, using IMGT germline references to assign V/J genes and CDR3. Reads were removed for weak V/J assignments (E-value above 1e-6), missing CDR3, stop codons, out-of-frame junctions, or ambiguous translated residues. V3J clonotypes were defined as sequences sharing an identical inferred V gene, J gene, and CDR3 amino acid sequence. To compute the percentage overlap between repertoires, the number of shared unique clonotypes was divided by the size of the smaller repertoire. Repertoire richness was assessed with RTK rarefaction, the Chao1 estimator, and Recon v2.1 estimates of unobserved clonotypes. OLGA was used to compute generation probabilities for all TCRbeta clonotypes that the gDNA method yielded from a handful of donors. The immuneACCESS repertoire file appears here via TCRdb, limited to in-frame rearrangements. These files lack a portion of the clones; in checked studies, under half of the deficit traces to unresolved V genes, and the cause of the others is not known. V and J calls and clone size are as listed in that table; D and trimming were resolved from the DNA. The sample table shows 110,000 or so clones, and around 71% are seen once. The top ten constitute 20% to 25% of the sample.

The donors were healthy, HIV-negative adults who had no recently reported acute infections or vaccinations. All donors were Caucasian adults living in Nashville, Tennessee, USA. The CD8 memory samples were a combination of magnetically selected CD45RO+ cells and CCR7-negative CD45RA+ effector memory (TemRA) cells. After blood collection by leukapheresis, PBMCs were isolated using Ficoll-Histopaque density gradient centrifugation and then cryopreserved in the vapor phase of liquid nitrogen. Purity and quantity of every magnetically sorted T cell population were checked by analytical flow cytometry. Genomic DNA was isolated from every sorted fraction and measured by UV absorbance on a Nanodrop 2000c. The CDR3 spans 15 residues, from the cysteine through the phenylalanine. Kept here is only the CDR3 DNA, which spans 45 bases and is read in frame from base 1.

The chain is assembled from TRBV21-1 and TRBJ1-5. TRBV21-1 is labeled a pseudogene. Sequenced input: memory CD8+ T cells sorted from blood. The sample's cell subset or site label is to be understood as: CD45RO+ cells pooled with CCR7-negative TemRA cells. The clonotype originates from a woman in her 30s in good health. The DNA sequence reads TGTGCCGAACTTAAAACCGGGAGGAAGAATCAGCCCCAGCATTTT. Translated, it gives CAELKTGRKNQPQHF.